This entry is about one T cell receptor beta chain. Only in-frame clones appear in the TCRdb table, and some are missing; sequencing was by immunoSEQ multiplex PCR. The sample has about half a million clones; roughly nine tenths are singletons. Noted treatment: roughly 19 received Ad26.COV2.S at low or high dose, single or two shots; about 5 received placebo; per-sample allocation not given. Collection of the samples took place on day 63 after the first injection of vaccine or placebo. The data stem from a study of Ad26.COV2.S vaccination and SARS-CoV-2 variants. This material consisted of peripheral blood, taken in a trial of Ad26.COV2.S vaccine versus placebo. The source is a person aged 18-60 years who received the Ad26.COV2.S COVID-19 vaccine or a placebo.

The CDR3 spells CASSPAGTGDDEQYF. CDR3 nucleotide sequence: TGTGCCAGCAGCCCCGCCGGGACAGGGGACGACGAGCAGTACTTC. This rearrangement joins TRBV28 to TRBJ2-7; 10 positions agree with TRBD1. The CDR3 sequence is 15 residues long. Germline trimming cut 6 bases from V and 5 bases from J; bases unmatched to any gene: 10. Germline values: CDR1 MDHEN, CDR2 SYDVKM.